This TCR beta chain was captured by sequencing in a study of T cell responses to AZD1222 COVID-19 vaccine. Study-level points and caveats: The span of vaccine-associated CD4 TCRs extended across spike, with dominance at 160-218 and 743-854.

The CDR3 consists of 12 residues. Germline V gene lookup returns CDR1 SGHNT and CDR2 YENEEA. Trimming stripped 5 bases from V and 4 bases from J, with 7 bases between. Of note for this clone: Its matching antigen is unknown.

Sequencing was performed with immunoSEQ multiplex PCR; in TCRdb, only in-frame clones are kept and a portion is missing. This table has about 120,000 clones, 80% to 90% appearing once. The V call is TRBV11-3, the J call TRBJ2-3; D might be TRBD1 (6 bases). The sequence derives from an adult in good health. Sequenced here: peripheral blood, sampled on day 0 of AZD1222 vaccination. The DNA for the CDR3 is TGTGCCAGCAGCCAGGGGCCAGATACGCAGTATTTT. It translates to CASSQGPDTQYF.